The sequence of this T cell receptor beta chain was determined in a study of vaccination and CD4 T cells after COVID-19. About the research overall: Two Hispanic individuals were among six male and four female convalescent patients. Post-vaccine sampling followed dose two by a median roughly 65 days (range 14 to 241).

Of note for this clonotype: Antigen unknown.

The germline V gene encodes CDR1 SGHNT and CDR2 YYREEE (reference sequence). Trimming took 7 bases from V and 7 from J, leaving 14 bases between them. The CDR3 loop spans 13 amino acids. The Oncomine TCR Beta short-read assay was what sequenced the DNA obtained from cultured CD4+ T cells. TCRdb re-called the PCR reads with MiXCR, one entry per CDR3 protein. The sample carries 9,000 to 15,000 distinct CDR3 sequences, around 48% recorded once. Treatment reported: approximately 11-day PBMC culture with coronavirus spike peptide pools or control peptides (ViraFEST assay). The rearrangement joins TRBV5-4 to TRBJ2-2; D perhaps matches TRBD2 (5 bases). Sample: CD4+ T cells from blood, cultured in vitro. The clonotype was recovered from a human donor who had recovered from COVID-19. In nucleotides, the CDR3 is TGTGCCAGCGCCCTAGGAGGAAACGGGGAGCTGTTTTTT. Amino acids: CASALGGNGELFF.